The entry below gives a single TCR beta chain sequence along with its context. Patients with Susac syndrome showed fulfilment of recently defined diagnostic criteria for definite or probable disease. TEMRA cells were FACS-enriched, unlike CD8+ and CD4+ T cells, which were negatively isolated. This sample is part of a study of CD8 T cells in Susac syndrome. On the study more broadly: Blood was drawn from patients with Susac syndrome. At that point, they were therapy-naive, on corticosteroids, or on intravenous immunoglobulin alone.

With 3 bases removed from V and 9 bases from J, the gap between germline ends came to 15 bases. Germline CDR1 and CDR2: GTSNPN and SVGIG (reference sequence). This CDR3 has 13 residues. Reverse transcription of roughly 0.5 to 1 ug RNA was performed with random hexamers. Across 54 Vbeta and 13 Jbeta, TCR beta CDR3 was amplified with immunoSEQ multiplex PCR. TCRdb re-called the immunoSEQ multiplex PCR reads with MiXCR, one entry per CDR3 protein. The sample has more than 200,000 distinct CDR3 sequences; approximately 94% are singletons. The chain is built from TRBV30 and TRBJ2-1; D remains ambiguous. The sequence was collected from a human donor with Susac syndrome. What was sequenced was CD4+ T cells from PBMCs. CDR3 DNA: TGTGCCTGGAGCAGCCTCCAGGACGGTGAGCAGTTCTTC. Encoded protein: CAWSSLQDGEQFF.